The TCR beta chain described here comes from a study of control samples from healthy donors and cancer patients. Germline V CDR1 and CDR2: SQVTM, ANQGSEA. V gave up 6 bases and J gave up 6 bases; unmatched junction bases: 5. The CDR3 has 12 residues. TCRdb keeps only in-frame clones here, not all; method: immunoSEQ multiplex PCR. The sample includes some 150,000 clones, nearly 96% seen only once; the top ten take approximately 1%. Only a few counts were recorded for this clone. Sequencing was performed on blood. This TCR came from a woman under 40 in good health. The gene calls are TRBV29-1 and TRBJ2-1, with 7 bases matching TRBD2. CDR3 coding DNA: TGCAGCGTCGGACTAGGACGCAATGAGCAGTTCTTC. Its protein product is CSVGLGRNEQFF.